This T cell receptor beta chain was sequenced in a study of long-term antiretroviral therapy in people with HIV. Findings and caveats of the study: Patients on ART gained diversity, which nonetheless stayed below transplant donor controls. Every time point showed a repertoire led by clones expanded before ART. Whereas controls had wider CDR3 length ranges, HIV repertoires had narrower ones.

Per germline, CDR1 LNHDA and CDR2 SQIVND (reference sequence). The CDR3 has 17 residues. V gave up 4 bases and J gave up 8 bases; unmatched junction bases: 19. Samples held about 0.85-11 million cryopreserved PBMC before DNA extraction. Assay version v3.0 of immunoSEQ was used, and it was run at survey level. Produced via immunoSEQ multiplex PCR; TCRdb's table is partial and in-frame only. This table holds about 16,000 clones, almost 90% found once. A remark on this clone: The antigen remains unidentified.

The TCR was taken from a woman aged 25 to 39 with HIV. This sequence joins TRBV19 and TRBJ1-2; 7 bases fit TRBD1. Sequencing used unsorted PBMCs, obtained around 2.3 years before starting antiretroviral therapy. For the CDR3, the DNA is TGTGCCAGTAGTACCTCCTACAACAGGGGTCAAGAAGGGGGCTACACCTTC. It is translated as CASSTSYNRGQEGGYTF. Based on the CDR3 plus reference TRBV19 and TRBJ1-2, the full variable domain is DGGITQSPKYLFRKEGQNVTLSCEQNLNHDAMYWYRQDPGQGLRLIYYSQIVNDFQKGDIAEGYSVSREKKESFPLTVTSAQKNPTAFYLCASSTSYNRGQEGGYTFGSGTRLTVV.